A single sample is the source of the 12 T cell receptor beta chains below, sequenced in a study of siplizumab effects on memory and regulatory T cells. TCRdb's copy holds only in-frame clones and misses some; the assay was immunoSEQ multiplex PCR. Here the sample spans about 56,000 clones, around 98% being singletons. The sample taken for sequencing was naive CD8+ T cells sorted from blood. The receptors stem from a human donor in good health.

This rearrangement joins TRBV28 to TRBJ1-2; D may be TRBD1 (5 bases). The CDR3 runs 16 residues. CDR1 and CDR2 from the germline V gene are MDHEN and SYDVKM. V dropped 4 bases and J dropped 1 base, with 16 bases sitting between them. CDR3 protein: CASSSPYRSFNYGYTF. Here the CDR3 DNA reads TGTGCCAGCAGTTCCCCTTACAGGAGTTTTAACTATGGCTACACCTTC.

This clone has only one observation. This CDR3 is CASIEGQLYNEQFF. The DNA for the CDR3 is TGTGCCAGCATCGAAGGACAGCTCTACAATGAGCAGTTCTTC. The genes are TRBV7-2 and TRBJ2-1; D is perhaps TRBD1 (6 bases). V was clipped by 7 bases and J by 3 bases, with 13 bases between them. The CDR3 runs 14 residues. Germline V gives CDR1 SGHTA, CDR2 FQGNSA.

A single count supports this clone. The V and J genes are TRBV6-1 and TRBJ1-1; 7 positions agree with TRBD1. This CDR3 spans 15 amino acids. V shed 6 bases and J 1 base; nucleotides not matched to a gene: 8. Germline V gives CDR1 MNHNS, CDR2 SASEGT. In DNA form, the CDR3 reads TGTGCCAGCAGCGAGGGAAAGGGGGCGAACACTGAAGCTTTCTTT. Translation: CASSEGKGANTEAFF.

The CDR3 spells CSVERVSGFSYEQYF. For the CDR3, the DNA is TGCAGCGTTGAGAGGGTGTCAGGGTTCTCCTACGAGCAGTACTTC. The chain carries TRBV29-1 and TRBJ2-7; D might be TRBD1 or TRBD2, each matching 5 bases. Germline lookup yields CDR1 SQVTM and CDR2 ANQGSEA. V shed 3 bases and J shed 0 bases, with 15 bases lying between them. The CDR3 totals 15 residues.

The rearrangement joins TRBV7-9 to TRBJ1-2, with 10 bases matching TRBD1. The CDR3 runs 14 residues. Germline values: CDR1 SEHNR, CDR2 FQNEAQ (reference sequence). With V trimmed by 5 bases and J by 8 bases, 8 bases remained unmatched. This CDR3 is CASSPTGGGVGYTF. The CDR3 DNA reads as TGTGCCAGCAGCCCGACAGGGGGCGGAGTAGGCTACACCTTC.

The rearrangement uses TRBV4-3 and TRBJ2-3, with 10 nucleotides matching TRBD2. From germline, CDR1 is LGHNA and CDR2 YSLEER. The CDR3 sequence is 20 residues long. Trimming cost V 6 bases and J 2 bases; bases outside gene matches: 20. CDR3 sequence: CASSRPPAGLAVSNTDTQYF. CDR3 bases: TGCGCCAGCAGTCGACCACCCGCTGGACTAGCGGTCTCAAACACAGATACGCAGTATTTT.

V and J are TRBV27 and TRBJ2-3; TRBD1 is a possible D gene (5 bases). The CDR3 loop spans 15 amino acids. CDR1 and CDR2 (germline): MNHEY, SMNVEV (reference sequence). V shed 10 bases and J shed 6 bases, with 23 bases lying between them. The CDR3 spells CATNPGAGLADTQYF. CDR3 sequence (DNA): TGTGCCACCAACCCTGGGGCAGGCCTCGCGGATACGCAGTATTTT.

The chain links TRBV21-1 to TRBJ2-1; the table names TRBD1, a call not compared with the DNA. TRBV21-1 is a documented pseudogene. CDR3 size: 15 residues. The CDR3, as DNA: TGTGCCACCCACTCGCAGGGGGAGATCTACAATGAGCAGTTCTTC. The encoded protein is CATHSQGEIYNEQFF.

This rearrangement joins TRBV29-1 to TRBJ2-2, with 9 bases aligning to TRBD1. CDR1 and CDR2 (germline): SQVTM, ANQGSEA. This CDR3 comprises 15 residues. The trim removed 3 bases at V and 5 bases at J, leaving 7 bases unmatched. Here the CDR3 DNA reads TGCAGCGTTGAGATCGACAGGGGGAAGACCGGGGAGCTGTTTTTT. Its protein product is CSVEIDRGKTGELFF.

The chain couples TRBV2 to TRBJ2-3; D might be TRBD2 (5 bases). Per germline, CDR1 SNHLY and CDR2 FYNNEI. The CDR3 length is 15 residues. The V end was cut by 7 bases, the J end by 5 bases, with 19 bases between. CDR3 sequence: CASKKISGVKDTQYF. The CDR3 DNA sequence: TGTGCCAGCAAAAAGATTTCCGGGGTCAAAGATACGCAGTATTTT.

The CDR3 bases are TGTGCCAGCAGCTTAGTTGGCGCCTATGGCTACACCTTC. This gives the protein CASSLVGAYGYTF. This chain connects TRBV11-3 to TRBJ1-2; D is uncertain. The CDR3 length is 13 residues. CDR1 is SGHNT and CDR2 is YENEEA in the germline V gene. Trimming shortened V by 1 base and J by 4 bases, and 7 bases separated the two germline ends.

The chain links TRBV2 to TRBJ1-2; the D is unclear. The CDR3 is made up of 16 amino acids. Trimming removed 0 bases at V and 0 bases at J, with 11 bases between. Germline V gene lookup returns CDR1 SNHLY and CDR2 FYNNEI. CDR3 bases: TGTGCCAGCAGTGAAGCGGTGGCCCGAACTAACTATGGCTACACCTTC. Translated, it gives CASSEAVARTNYGYTF. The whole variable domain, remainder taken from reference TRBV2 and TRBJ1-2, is EPEVTQTPSHQVTQMGQEVILRCVPISNHLYFYWYRQILGQKVEFLVSFYNNEISEKSEIFDDQFSVERPDGSNFTLKIRSTKLEDSAMYFCASSEAVARTNYGYTFGSGTRLTVV.